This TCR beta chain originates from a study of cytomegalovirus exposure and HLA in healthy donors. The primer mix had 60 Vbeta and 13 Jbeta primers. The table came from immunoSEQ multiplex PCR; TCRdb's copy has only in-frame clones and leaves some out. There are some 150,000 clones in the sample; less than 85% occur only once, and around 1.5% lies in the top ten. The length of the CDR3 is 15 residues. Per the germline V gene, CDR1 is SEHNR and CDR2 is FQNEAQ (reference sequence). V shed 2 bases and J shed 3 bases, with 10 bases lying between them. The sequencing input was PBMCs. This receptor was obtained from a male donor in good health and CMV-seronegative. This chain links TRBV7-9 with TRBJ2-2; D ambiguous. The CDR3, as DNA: TGTGCCAGCAGCTTACGTCTATCCGACACCGGGGAGCTGTTTTTT. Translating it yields CASSLRLSDTGELFF.